This TCR beta chain came from a study of blood T cell repertoires in COVID-19. Study-level information: COVID-19 samples, acute and convalescent, were from the United States, Italy and Spain.

The CDR3 length is 14 residues. The V gene's germline CDR1 is KGHSH and CDR2 LQKENI. V lost 3 bases, J lost 4 bases, and 0 bases stayed unmatched. Original handling: Reference gene primer amplification gave nucleated cell count estimates. Using immunoSEQ multiplex PCR, the repertoire was profiled, and TCRdb retains in-frame clones only, with some absent. V and J calls and clone size follow that table, whereas D and trimming were derived from the DNA. The table records about 170,000 clones, approximately 82% of them present only once. Sequenced sample: peripheral blood. This rearrangement joins TRBV18 to TRBJ1-6; 7 positions match TRBD1. The TCR comes from a woman between 70 and 85 years old who had recovered from COVID-19. The CDR3 DNA reads as TGTGCCAGCTCACCGGGACAGTATAATTCACCCCTCCACTTT. This gives the protein CASSPGQYNSPLHF.